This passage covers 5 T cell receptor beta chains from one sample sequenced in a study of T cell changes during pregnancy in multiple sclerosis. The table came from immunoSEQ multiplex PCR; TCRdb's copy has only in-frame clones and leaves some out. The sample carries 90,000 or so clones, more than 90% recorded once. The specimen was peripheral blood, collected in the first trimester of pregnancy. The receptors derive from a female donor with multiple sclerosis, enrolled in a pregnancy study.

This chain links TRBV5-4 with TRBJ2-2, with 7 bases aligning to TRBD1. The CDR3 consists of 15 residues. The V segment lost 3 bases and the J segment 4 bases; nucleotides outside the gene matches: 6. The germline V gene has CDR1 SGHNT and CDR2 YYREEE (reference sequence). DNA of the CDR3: TGTGCCAGCAGCTCGCGACAGGGTGGCACCGGGGAGCTGTTTTTT. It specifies CASSSRQGGTGELFF.

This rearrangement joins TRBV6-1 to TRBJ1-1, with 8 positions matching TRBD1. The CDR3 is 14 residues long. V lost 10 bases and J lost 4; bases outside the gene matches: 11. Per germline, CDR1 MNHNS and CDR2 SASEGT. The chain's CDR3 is CATGARGQGTEAFF. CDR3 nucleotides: TGTGCCACGGGGGCCAGGGGGCAGGGCACTGAAGCTTTCTTT.

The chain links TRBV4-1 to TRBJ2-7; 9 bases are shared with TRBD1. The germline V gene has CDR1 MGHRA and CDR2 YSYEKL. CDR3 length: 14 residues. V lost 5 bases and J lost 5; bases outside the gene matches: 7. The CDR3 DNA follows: TGCGCCAGCAGCAGCGTACAGGGGGCCCACGAGCAGTACTTC. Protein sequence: CASSSVQGAHEQYF.

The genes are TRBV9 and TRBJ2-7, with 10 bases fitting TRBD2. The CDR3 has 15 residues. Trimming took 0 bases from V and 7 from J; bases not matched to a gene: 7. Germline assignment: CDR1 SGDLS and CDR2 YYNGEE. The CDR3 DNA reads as TGTGCCAGCAGCGTAGGGCTAGCGGGAGTAGAAGAGCAGTACTTC. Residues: CASSVGLAGVEEQYF.

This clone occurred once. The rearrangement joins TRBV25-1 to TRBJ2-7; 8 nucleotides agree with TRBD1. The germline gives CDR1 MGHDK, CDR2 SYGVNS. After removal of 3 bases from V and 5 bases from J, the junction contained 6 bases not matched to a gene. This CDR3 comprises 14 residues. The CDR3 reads CASSEDRVGNEQYF. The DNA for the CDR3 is TGTGCCAGCAGTGAGGACAGGGTGGGCAACGAGCAGTACTTC.